This TCR beta chain was captured by sequencing in a study of T cells in Graves' hyperthyroidism and ophthalmopathy. Regarding this clonotype: Its antigen remains unidentified.

Template material for amplifying TCR beta CDR3 regions consisted of RNA transcripts. Carried out on the TCR CDR3, a first-round RT-PCR used the HTBI primer set. From the multiplex PCR reads, TCRdb called clonotypes with MiXCR, one entry per CDR3 protein. Among approximately 560,000 distinct CDR3 sequences listed, 46% were seen once. Trimming pared 0 bases from V and 0 bases from J, leaving 12 bases between. Per germline, CDR1 SQVTM and CDR2 ANQGSEA. The CDR3 contains 17 residues. Study-wide results and caveats: Most expanded thyroid clonotypes above 0.001 also appeared in blood.

Sequenced sample: peripheral blood or thyroid tissue (not recorded which). The source of this sequence is a woman aged 18-29 years with Graves' hyperthyroidism. This chain joins TRBV29-1 and TRBJ2-6, with D tentatively TRBD1 or TRBD2 (5 bases each). CDR3 protein: CSVEEVGTLSGANVLTF. CDR3 nucleotide sequence: TGCAGCGTTGAAGAGGTGGGGACGCTCTCTGGGGCCAACGTCCTGACTTTC.